This TCR beta chain derives from a study of response to subunit inactivated influenza vaccine (dated by TCRdb to the late 2010s). Some background on the complete study: Deep quantitative T cell receptor repertoire profiling was used in the study to track responses to a trivalent subunit inactivated influenza vaccine. The investigation overall reported the following: According to the authors, only a limited number of new T cells may be recruited by each seasonal influenza vaccination.

In this sample, this clonotype turned up many times. The clone's antigen remains unknown. No quality values exist for individual bases; no much larger clone is one base distant. Receptors were amplified or captured by RT-PCR. For sequencing, an Illumina HiSeq 2500 was employed. The public reads were reprocessed in TCRdb via fastp at Q25 and MiXCR, keeping in-frame beta chains. A single entry per CDR3 protein holds the most common genes and DNA from its merged rows. Within this sample are roughly 170,000 distinct CDR3 sequences, with about 9.3% of them counted one time only. The top ten hold roughly 10% of the sample. Sequencing was performed on non-naive T cells sorted from PBMCs, taken on the day of vaccination. Interpreted using the paper, the cell subset or site label stands for: memory T cell fraction. The receptor was derived from a man aged 45-65 years who received an inactivated influenza vaccine. Donor details come from another sample of the same person, matched by shared clones.

The CDR3: CSASTWGTNTEAFF. The sequenced DNA is TGCAGTGCTAGTACTTGGGGTACGAACACTGAAGCTTTCTTT. The chain joins TRBV20-1 to TRBJ1-1; no D gene can be assigned with confidence. The CDR3 runs 14 residues from the cysteine to the phenylalanine. The retained sequence is limited to the CDR3, 42 bases, with the frame set at the first base. V and J lose 3 bases and 1 base, and a span of 12 bases separates them. Looking up the germline V gene (reference sequence) yields CDR1 DFQATT and CDR2 SNEGSKA.